This TCR beta chain is drawn from a study of cytomegalovirus exposure and HLA in healthy donors. Per the germline V gene, CDR1 is MNHEY and CDR2 is SVGAGI. Trimming stripped 8 bases from V and 4 bases from J, with 14 bases between. The CDR3 is 14 amino acids. This clone was detected only once. PCR was performed using 60 Vbeta and 13 Jbeta primers. Repertoires were generated with immunoSEQ multiplex PCR, while TCRdb's copy carries only in-frame clones and drops some. The table has under 200,000 clones, more than 70% seen once. The receptor's source is a young man in good health and CMV-seronegative. The material sequenced was PBMCs. The chain recombines TRBV6-5 with TRBJ1-4, with D uncertain. CDR3 sequence: CASGWEAYNEKLFF. The CDR3 DNA reads TGTGCCAGCGGATGGGAGGCCTATAATGAAAAACTGTTTTTT.